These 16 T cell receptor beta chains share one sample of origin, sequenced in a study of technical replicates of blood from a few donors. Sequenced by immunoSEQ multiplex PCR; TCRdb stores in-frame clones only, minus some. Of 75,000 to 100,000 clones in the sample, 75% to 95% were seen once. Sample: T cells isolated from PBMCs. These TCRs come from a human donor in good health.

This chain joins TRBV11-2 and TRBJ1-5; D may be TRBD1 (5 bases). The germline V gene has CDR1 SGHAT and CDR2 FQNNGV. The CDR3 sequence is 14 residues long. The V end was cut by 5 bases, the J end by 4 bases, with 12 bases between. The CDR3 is CASSLGGDNQPQHF. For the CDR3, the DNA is TGTGCCAGCAGCCTGGGGGGGGATAATCAGCCCCAGCATTTT.

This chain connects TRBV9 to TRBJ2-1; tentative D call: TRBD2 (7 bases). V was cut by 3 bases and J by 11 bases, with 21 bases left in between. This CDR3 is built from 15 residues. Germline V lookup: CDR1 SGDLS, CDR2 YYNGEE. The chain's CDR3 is CASSGQTRGGIKQFF. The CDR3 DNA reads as TGTGCCAGCAGCGGGCAGACTAGGGGGGGTATTAAGCAGTTCTTC.

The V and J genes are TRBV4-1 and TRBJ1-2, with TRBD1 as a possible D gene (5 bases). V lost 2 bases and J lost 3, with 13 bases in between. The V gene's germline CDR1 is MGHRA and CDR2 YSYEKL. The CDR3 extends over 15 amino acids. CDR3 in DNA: TGCGCCAGCAGCCAAATCAGGGCCTCGGACTATGGCTACACCTTC. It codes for CASSQIRASDYGYTF.

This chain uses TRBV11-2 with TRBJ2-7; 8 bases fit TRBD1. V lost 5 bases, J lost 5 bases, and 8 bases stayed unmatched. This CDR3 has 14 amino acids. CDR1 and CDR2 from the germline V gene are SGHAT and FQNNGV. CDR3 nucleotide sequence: TGTGCCAGCAGCCCTGGACAGGGACGAAACGAGCAGTACTTC. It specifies CASSPGQGRNEQYF.

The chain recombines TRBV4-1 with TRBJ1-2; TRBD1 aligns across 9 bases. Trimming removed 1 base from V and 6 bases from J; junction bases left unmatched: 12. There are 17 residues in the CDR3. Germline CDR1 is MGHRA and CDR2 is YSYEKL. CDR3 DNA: TGCGCCAGCAGCCAAGTGGGGTTCGGGACAGGGTTGAATGGCTACACCTTC. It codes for CASSQVGFGTGLNGYTF.

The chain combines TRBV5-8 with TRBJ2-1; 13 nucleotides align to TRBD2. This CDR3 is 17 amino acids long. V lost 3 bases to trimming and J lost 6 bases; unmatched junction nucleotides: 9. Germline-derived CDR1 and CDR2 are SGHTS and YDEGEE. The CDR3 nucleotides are TGTGCCAGCAGCTGGGGAACCGGGACTAGCGGGATCAATGAGCAGTTCTTC. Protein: CASSWGTGTSGINEQFF. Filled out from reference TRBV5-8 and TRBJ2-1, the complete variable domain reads EAGVTQSPTHLIKTRGQQATLRCSPISGHTSVYWYQQALGLGLQFLLWYDEGEERNRGNFPPRFSGRQFPNYSSELNVNALELEDSALYLCASSWGTGTSGINEQFFGPGTRLTVL.

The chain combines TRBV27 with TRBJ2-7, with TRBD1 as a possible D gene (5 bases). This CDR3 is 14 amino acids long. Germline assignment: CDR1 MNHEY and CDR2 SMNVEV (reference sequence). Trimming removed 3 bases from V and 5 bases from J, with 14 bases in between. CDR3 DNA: TGTGCCAGCAGTTTGACAGAACGGGCAAACGAGCAGTACTTC. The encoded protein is CASSLTERANEQYF.

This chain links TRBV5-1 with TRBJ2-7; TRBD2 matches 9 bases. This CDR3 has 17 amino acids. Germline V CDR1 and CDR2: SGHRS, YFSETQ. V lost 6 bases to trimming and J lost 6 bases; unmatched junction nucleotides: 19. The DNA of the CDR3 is TGCGCCAGCACTCCGCGGGAGGGGCGATTACCGACCGGCGAGCAGTACTTC. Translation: CASTPREGRLPTGEQYF.

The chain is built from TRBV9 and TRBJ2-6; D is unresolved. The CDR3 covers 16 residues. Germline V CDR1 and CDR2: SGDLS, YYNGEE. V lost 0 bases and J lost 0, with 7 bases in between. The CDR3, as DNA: TGTGCCAGCAGCGTAGTTGAGTACTCTGGGGCCAACGTCCTGACTTTC. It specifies CASSVVEYSGANVLTF.

CDR3 nucleotide sequence: TGTGCCAGCAGCTTGACCCGGCTAGCGGGATACGATGAGCAGTTCTTC. It encodes CASSLTRLAGYDEQFF. The J gene is TRBJ2-1, the V gene TRBV7-8; 9 nucleotides match TRBD2. This CDR3 spans 16 amino acids. Trimming removed 3 bases from V and 8 bases from J; junction bases left unmatched: 11. Germline CDR1 and CDR2: SGHVS and FQNEAQ.

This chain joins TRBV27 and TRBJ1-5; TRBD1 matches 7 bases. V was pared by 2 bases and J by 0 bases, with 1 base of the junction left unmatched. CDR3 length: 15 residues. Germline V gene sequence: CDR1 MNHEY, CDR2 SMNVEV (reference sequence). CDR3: CASSLRTGSNQPQHF. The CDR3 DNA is TGTGCCAGCAGTTTACGGACAGGTAGCAATCAGCCCCAGCATTTT.

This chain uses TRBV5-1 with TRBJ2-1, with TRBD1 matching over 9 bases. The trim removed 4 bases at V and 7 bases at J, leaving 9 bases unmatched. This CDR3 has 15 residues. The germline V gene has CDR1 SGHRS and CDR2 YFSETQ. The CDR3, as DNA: TGCGCCAGCAGCCCGAGGACAGGGGATAGGAATGAGCAGTTCTTC. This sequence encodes CASSPRTGDRNEQFF.

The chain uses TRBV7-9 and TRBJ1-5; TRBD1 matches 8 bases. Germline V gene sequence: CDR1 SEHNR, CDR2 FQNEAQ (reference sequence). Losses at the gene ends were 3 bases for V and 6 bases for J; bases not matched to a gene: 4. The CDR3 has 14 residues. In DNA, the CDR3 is TGTGCCAGCAGCTTGGACAGGGCGCCTCAGCCCCAGCATTTT. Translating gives CASSLDRAPQPQHF.

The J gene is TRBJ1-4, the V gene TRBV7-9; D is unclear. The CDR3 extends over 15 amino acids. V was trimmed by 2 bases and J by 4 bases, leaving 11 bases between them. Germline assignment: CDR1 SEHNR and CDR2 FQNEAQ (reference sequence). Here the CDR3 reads CASSLLAGVNEKLFF. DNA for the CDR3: TGTGCCAGCAGCTTACTCGCAGGCGTTAATGAAAAACTGTTTTTT.

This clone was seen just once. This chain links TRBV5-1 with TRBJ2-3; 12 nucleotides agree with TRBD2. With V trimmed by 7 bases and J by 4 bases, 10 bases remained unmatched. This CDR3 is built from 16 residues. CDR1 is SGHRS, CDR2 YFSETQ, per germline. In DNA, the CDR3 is TGCGCCAGCCATAAATCCGGGACTAGCGGGTCAGATACGCAGTATTTT. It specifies CASHKSGTSGSDTQYF.

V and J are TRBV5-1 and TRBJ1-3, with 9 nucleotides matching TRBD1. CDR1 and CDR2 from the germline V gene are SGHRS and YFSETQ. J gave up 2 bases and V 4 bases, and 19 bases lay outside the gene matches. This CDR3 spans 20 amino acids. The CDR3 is CASSTEPGQGFSYAGNTIYF. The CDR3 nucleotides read TGCGCCAGCAGCACTGAACCGGGACAGGGTTTTTCGTACGCTGGAAACACCATATATTTT.